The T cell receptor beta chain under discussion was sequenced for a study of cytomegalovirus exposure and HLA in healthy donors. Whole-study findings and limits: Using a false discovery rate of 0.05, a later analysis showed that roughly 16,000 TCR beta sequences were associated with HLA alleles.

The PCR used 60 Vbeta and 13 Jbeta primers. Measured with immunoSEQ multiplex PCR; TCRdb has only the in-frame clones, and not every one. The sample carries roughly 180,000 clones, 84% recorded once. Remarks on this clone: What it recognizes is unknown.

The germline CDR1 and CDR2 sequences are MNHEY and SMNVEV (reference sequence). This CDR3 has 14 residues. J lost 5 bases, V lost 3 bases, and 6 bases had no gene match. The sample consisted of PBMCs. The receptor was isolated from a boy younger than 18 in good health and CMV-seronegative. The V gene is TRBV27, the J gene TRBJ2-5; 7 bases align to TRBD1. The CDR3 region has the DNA TGTGCCAGCAGTTTCAACAGGGGTGGGGAGACCCAGTACTTC. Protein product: CASSFNRGGETQYF.